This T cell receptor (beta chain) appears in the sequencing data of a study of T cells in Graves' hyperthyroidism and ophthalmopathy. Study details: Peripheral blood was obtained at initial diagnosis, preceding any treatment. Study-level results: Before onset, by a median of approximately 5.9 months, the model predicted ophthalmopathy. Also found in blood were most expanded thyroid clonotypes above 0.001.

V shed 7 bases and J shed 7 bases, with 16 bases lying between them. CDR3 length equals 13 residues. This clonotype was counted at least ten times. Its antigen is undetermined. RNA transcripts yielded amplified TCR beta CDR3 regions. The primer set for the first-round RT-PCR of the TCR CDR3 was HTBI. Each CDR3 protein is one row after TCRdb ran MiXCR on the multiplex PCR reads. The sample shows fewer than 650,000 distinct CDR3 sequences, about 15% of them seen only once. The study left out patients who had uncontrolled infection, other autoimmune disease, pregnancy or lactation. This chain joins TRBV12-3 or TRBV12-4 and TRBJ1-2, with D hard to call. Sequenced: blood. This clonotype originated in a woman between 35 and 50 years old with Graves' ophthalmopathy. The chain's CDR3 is CASTPPYSGGYTF. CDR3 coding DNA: TGTGCCAGCACCCCTCCGTATTCGGGTGGCTACACCTTC.